This T cell receptor (beta chain) is from a study of tumor and adjacent non-tumor tissue in lung cancer. Background on the study: Aged roughly 31 to 80 years, patients included roughly 10 men and 4 to 6 women with stage I to III disease.

This clonotype was found many times. Three rounds of nested PCR, following a modified ARM-PCR protocol, produced the TCRbeta library. TCRdb independently ran MiXCR on the multiplex PCR reads; one entry per CDR3 protein. The sample lists about 100,000 distinct CDR3 sequences; roughly two thirds were seen once. The CDR3 has 15 residues. Germline loops: CDR1 MNHEY, CDR2 SVGEGT. V was pared by 5 bases and J by 2 bases, with 7 bases of the junction left unmatched. The template was RNA from unsorted bulk tissue. The normal lung tissue was taken more than 3 cm from the tumor edge. This chain joins TRBV6-2 or TRBV6-3 and TRBJ2-5; TRBD1 agrees at 8 bases. This TCR derives from a man aged 25 to 45 with non-small cell lung cancer. Sequencing was done on a sample of distant non-tumor lung tissue. CDR3: CASSGRDRRQETQYF. The CDR3 DNA follows: TGTGCCAGCAGTGGCCGGGACAGGCGGCAAGAGACCCAGTACTTC.